This TCR beta chain was captured in a study of T cell clusters in autoimmune cytopenias. TRB rearrangements were amplified by touch-down multiplex PCR with mixed TRB-A/B primers. TCRdb re-called the multiplex PCR reads; every CDR3 protein appears as one record, without DNA. The data include 8,300 or so distinct CDR3 sequences; the top ten clones carry over 4%. This CDR3 contains 18 residues. Germline V gives CDR1 MDHEN, CDR2 SYDVKM. TRB was amplified from about 250 ng of peripheral blood genomic DNA per sample. Worth noting for this clonotype: No antigen is known for it.

Study-wide findings and caveats: Primary autoimmune cytopenia patients seemingly lacked the physiological T cell clusters found in healthy donors. Active autoimmune hepatitis patients had approximately 3-fold fewer exclusive TRB clusters than healthy donors. Comparing secondary cytopenia with chronic lymphocytic leukemia showed no cluster-lack signature, apparently masked by lymphoma repertoire.

The receptor comes from a human donor with an autoimmune cytopenia or autoimmune hepatitis (not recorded which). The chain carries TRBV28 and TRBJ2-5; the TCRdb D gene call, TRBD2, has no DNA to confirm it. Sequenced: peripheral blood. CDR3 sequence: CASSLLGRGGHLQETQYF.